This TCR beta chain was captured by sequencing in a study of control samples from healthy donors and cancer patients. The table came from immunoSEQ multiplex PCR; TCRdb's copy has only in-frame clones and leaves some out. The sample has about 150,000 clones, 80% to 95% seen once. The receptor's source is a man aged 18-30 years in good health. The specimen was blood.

For the CDR3, the DNA is TGCGCCAGCAGCCAAGATTTGTCTGGACGCCTCTCGAACACTGAAGCTTTCTTT. The encoded protein is CASSQDLSGRLSNTEAFF. The rearrangement uses TRBV4-3 and TRBJ1-1; unclear D gene. Germline lookup yields CDR1 LGHNA and CDR2 YSLEER. V was pared by 0 bases and J by 1 base, with 18 bases between. The CDR3 sequence is 18 residues long.